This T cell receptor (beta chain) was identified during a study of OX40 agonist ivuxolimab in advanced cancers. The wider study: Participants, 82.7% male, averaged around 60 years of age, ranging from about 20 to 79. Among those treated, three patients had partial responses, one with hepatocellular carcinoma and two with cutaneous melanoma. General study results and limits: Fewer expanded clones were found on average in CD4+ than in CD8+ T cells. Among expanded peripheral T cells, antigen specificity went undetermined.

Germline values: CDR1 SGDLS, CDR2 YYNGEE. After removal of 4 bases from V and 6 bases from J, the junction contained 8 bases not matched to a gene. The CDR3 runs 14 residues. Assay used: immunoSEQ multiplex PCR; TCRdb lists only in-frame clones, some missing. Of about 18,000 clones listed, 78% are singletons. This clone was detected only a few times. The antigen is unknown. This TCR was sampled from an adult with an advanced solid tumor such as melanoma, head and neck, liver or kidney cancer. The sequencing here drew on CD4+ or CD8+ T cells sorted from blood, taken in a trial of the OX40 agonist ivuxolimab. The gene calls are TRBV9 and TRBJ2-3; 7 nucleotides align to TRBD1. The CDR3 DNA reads TGTGCCAGCAGCCGGACAGGATTTGTCGATACGCAGTATTTT. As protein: CASSRTGFVDTQYF.